The 30 T cell receptor beta chains below were found in one sample sequenced in a study of T cell responses to AZD1222 COVID-19 vaccine. The data were produced by immunoSEQ multiplex PCR, yet TCRdb's version contains in-frame clones alone and is incomplete. The sample contains about 130,000 clones, approximately 85% of which appear only once. This material consisted of peripheral blood, taken 28 days after the second AZD1222 dose. Source of these receptors: an adult who received the AZD1222 COVID-19 vaccine.

The chain couples TRBV5-1 to TRBJ2-2; 10 bases fit TRBD2. This CDR3 is built from 17 residues. CDR1 is SGHRS and CDR2 is YFSETQ in the germline V gene. V trimming: 4 bases; J trimming: 4 bases; junction bases outside the gene matches: 10. As DNA, the CDR3 is TGCGCCAGCAGCGCCCTCCAGCGGGGGGGTGGCACCGGGGAGCTGTTTTTT. Translation: CASSALQRGGGTGELFF. Complete variable domain (other parts from reference TRBV5-1 and TRBJ2-2): KAGVTQTPRYLIKTRGQQVTLSCSPISGHRSVSWYQQTPGQGLQFLFEYFSETQRNKGNFPGRFSGRQFSNSRSEMNVSTLELGDSALYLCASSALQRGGGTGELFFGEGSRLTVL.

V gene TRBV5-1 combines with J gene TRBJ1-2, with D unclear. V dropped 5 bases and J dropped 1 base, with 15 bases sitting between them. The V gene's germline CDR1 is SGHRS and CDR2 YFSETQ. This CDR3 is 15 amino acids long. The CDR3 region has the DNA TGCGCCAGCAGAGGGTGGCAGGACGGTAACTATGGCTACACCTTC. Translating gives CASRGWQDGNYGYTF.

The chain combines TRBV5-7 with TRBJ1-3; D possibly corresponds to TRBD1 (5 bases). TRBV5-7 is an ORF; its function is uncertain. CDR3 size: 17 residues. Trimming took 4 bases from V and 2 from J, leaving 19 bases between them. The CDR3 DNA reads TGTGCCAGCAGCCCCTGTGGGAGGGGCATGACTGGAAACACCATATATTTT. It encodes CASSPCGRGMTGNTIYF.

The chain has TRBV28 and TRBJ1-1; the D gene is possibly TRBD1 (5 bases). Trimming removed 3 bases from V and 0 bases from J, with 8 bases in between. This CDR3 spans 14 amino acids. The germline V gene encodes CDR1 MDHEN and CDR2 SYDVKM. The CDR3 protein is CASSFGGVNTEAFF. CDR3 DNA sequence: TGTGCCAGCAGTTTTGGGGGTGTGAACACTGAAGCTTTCTTT. The full variable domain, its missing parts supplied by reference TRBV28 and TRBJ1-1, is DVKVTQSSRYLVKRTGEKVFLECVQDMDHENMFWYRQDPGLGLRLIYFSYDVKMKEKGDIPEGYSVSREKKERFSLILESASTNQTSMYLCASSFGGVNTEAFFGQGTRLTVV.

The chain carries TRBV11-3 and TRBJ1-1; D is ambiguous. This CDR3 region has 13 residues. Germline loops: CDR1 SGHNT, CDR2 YENEEA. V lost 0 bases, J lost 1 base, and 3 bases lay in between. This chain's CDR3 is CASSLDGNTEAFF. In DNA form, the CDR3 reads TGTGCCAGCAGCTTAGATGGGAACACTGAAGCTTTCTTT.

This sequence joins TRBV4-2 and TRBJ1-6; D possibly corresponds to TRBD1 (5 bases). The V gene lost 0 bases and the J gene lost 7 bases, with 13 bases spanning the gap. Germline-derived CDR1 and CDR2 are LGHNA and YNFKEQ. CDR3 length equals 16 residues. The DNA of the CDR3 is TGTGCCAGCAGCCAAGAGGCGGGACTCCAGAATTCACCCCTCCACTTT. It yields the protein CASSQEAGLQNSPLHF.

The chain is built from TRBV7-2 and TRBJ2-7; no clear D. Germline lookup yields CDR1 SGHTA and CDR2 FQGNSA. The CDR3 is 17 residues long. V lost 2 bases and J lost 3, with 20 bases in between. As DNA, the CDR3 is TGTGCCAGCAGCTTATTAGGCCACCCGTCAGCCATCTACGAGCAGTACTTC. Translation gives CASSLLGHPSAIYEQYF.

The chain carries TRBV30 and TRBJ1-2; no definite D call. The length of the CDR3 is 13 residues. Trimming left V 2 bases short and J 2 bases short, with 9 bases between. Per the germline V gene, CDR1 is GTSNPN and CDR2 is SVGIG (reference sequence). CDR3 region: CAWSRPENYGYTF. In DNA form, the CDR3 reads TGTGCCTGGAGTAGGCCAGAGAACTATGGCTACACCTTC.

This clone came up once. CDR3 sequence (DNA): TGTGCCAGCTCACCGGACGGGAACCCGGGGGAAAAACTGTTTTTT. Its translation: CASSPDGNPGEKLFF. The gene calls are TRBV18 and TRBJ1-4; D remains ambiguous. The germline CDR1 and CDR2 sequences are KGHSH and LQKENI. The CDR3 spans 15 residues. Trimming shortened V by 3 bases and J by 8 bases, and 16 bases separated the two germline ends. Full variable domain (remainder filled in from reference TRBV18 and TRBJ1-4): NAGVMQNPRHLVRRRGQEARLRCSPMKGHSHVYWYRQLPEEGLKFMVYLQKENIIDESGMPKERFSAEFPKEGPSILRIQQVVRGDSAAYFCASSPDGNPGEKLFFGSGTQLSVL.

This clone was recorded once. This rearrangement joins TRBV7-8 to TRBJ2-4, with 14 bases fitting TRBD2. Germline V gene data show CDR1 as SGHVS and CDR2 as FQNEAQ. V dropped 2 bases and J dropped 5; count of bases not matched to a gene: 11. The CDR3 spans 19 residues. The DNA of the CDR3 is TGTGCCAGCAGCTTAACTAGGACTAGCGGGGGGTCTCATCAAAACATTCAGTACTTC. Translation: CASSLTRTSGGSHQNIQYF. Together with reference TRBV7-8 and TRBJ2-4, the CDR3 gives the full variable domain: GAGVSQSPRYKVAKRGQDVALRCDPISGHVSLFWYQQALGQGPEFLTYFQNEAQLDKSGLPSDRFFAERPEGSVSTLKIQRTQQEDSAVYLCASSLTRTSGGSHQNIQYFGAGTRLSVL.

The chain employs TRBV7-2 and TRBJ1-5; TRBD1 is a possible D gene (6 bases). Trimming took off 5 bases at V and 0 bases at J, with 17 bases between the two ends. Looked up from germline, CDR1 is SGHTA and CDR2 is FQGNSA. The CDR3 length is 17 residues. The CDR3 protein is CASSQPGGPHSNQPQHF. The CDR3 DNA is TGTGCCAGCAGCCAGCCGGGGGGCCCACATAGCAATCAGCCCCAGCATTTT.

In its sample, this clone was seen a few times. The genes are TRBV4-2 and TRBJ2-3, with TRBD2 matching 11 bases. Germline CDR1 reads LGHNA; CDR2 reads YNFKEQ. CDR3 length: 17 amino acids. V lost 4 bases and J lost 3; bases outside the gene matches: 9. In nucleotides, the CDR3 is TGTGCCAGCAGCCCCACTAGCGGGGGTCAGGGGACAGATACGCAGTATTTT. Its protein product is CASSPTSGGQGTDTQYF.

V and J are TRBV6-5 and TRBJ2-7; unclear D gene. This CDR3 comprises 14 residues. Germline-derived CDR1 and CDR2 are MNHEY and SVGAGI. Trimming cost V 6 bases and J 7 bases, with 19 bases left between them. CDR3 loop: CASSLSPTRPEQYF. Here the CDR3 DNA reads TGTGCCAGCAGCCTCTCCCCGACACGGCCTGAGCAGTACTTC.

This rearrangement joins TRBV6-5 to TRBJ2-3, with D tentatively TRBD1 (6 bases). CDR3 length equals 14 residues. V was pared by 4 bases and J by 1 base, with 9 bases between. Germline V gene data show CDR1 as MNHEY and CDR2 as SVGAGI. The chain's CDR3 is CASSSRTGTDTQYF. The CDR3 region has the DNA TGTGCCAGCAGTTCCCGGACAGGCACAGATACGCAGTATTTT.

The chain combines TRBV1 with TRBJ2-4; the tabulated D call, TRBD2, remains unverified against the DNA. TRBV1 is a recognized pseudogene. CDR3 length: 13 amino acids. For the CDR3, the DNA is TGCACCAGCCCGCTGGGAGGGAAAAACATTCAGTACTTC. Protein sequence: CTSPLGGKNIQYF.

V and J are TRBV6-6 and TRBJ2-7; tentatively, D is TRBD2 (6 bases). Per the germline V gene, CDR1 is MNHNY and CDR2 is SVGAGI (reference sequence). Trimming stripped 7 bases from V and 0 bases from J, with 19 bases between. This CDR3 is built from 16 residues. In DNA form, the CDR3 reads TGTGCCAGCACCGGAGGGAGTCCGTTACGCTCCTACGAGCAGTACTTC. It is translated as CASTGGSPLRSYEQYF.

The V and J genes are TRBV19 and TRBJ2-1, with 8 bases matching TRBD1. Germline V CDR1 and CDR2: LNHDA, SQIVND (reference sequence). This CDR3 has 16 residues. V lost 7 bases, J lost 4 bases, and 12 bases stayed unmatched. The CDR3 sequence: CASTPPGQGRYNEQFF. For the CDR3, the DNA is TGTGCCAGTACCCCTCCCGGACAGGGTAGGTACAATGAGCAGTTCTTC.

This clone turned up a few times. J is TRBJ1-1 and V is TRBV6-8, with TRBD1 matching over 7 bases. Germline lookup yields CDR1 MNHGY and CDR2 SAAAGT. V was pared by 2 bases and J by 6 bases, with 9 bases of the junction left unmatched. The CDR3 runs 15 residues. DNA for the CDR3: TGTGCCAGCAGTTACAGCGCGAGGGGGCGTGCTGAAGCTTTCTTT. Amino acid sequence: CASSYSARGRAEAFF.

The rearrangement links TRBV28 to TRBJ1-2; D is undetermined. CDR3 length: 14 residues. Germline CDR1 reads MDHEN; CDR2 reads SYDVKM. With 7 bases removed from V and 5 bases from J, the gap between germline ends came to 17 bases. The CDR3 DNA reads TGTGCCAGCACCGACCTGGACCTGGGGTATGGCTACACCTTC. Translating gives CASTDLDLGYGYTF.

The V and J genes are TRBV5-4 and TRBJ1-6, with D hard to call. Trimming took 5 bases from V and 7 from J, leaving 16 bases between them. This CDR3 region has 15 residues. Germline V lookup: CDR1 SGHNT, CDR2 YYREEE (reference sequence). For the CDR3, the DNA is TGTGCCAGCAGTTATACCGCTTCGCGGAATTCACCCCTCCACTTT. This codes for CASSYTASRNSPLHF.

V and J are TRBV5-4 and TRBJ1-1, with unresolved D. Germline CDR1 is SGHNT and CDR2 is YYREEE (reference sequence). The CDR3 sequence is 13 residues long. V lost 3 bases and J lost 5, with 11 bases in between. The CDR3 DNA follows: TGTGCCAGCAGCTCCGACCTGGGGACTGAAGCTTTCTTT. It encodes CASSSDLGTEAFF.

V is TRBV11-3 and J is TRBJ1-1; D might be TRBD1 (6 bases). The CDR3 length is 16 residues. With 9 bases removed from V and 2 bases from J, the gap between germline ends came to 22 bases. Germline assignment: CDR1 SGHNT and CDR2 YENEEA. DNA of the CDR3: TGTGCCAGATATCAGGGGATGGATGTTGTAAACACTGAAGCTTTCTTT. Its protein is CARYQGMDVVNTEAFF. Full variable domain (remainder filled in from reference TRBV11-3 and TRBJ1-1): EAGVVQSPRYKIIEKKQPVAFWCNPISGHNTLYWYLQNLGQGPELLIRYENEEAVDDSQLPKDRFSAERLKGVDSTLKIQPAELGDSAVYLCARYQGMDVVNTEAFFGQGTRLTVV.

The chain carries TRBV6-6 and TRBJ2-7; the match to TRBD1 covers 12 bases. The ends lost 5 bases at V and 6 bases at J; junction bases unmatched: 8. Germline-derived CDR1 and CDR2 are MNHNY and SVGAGI (reference sequence). The CDR3 contains 15 residues. CDR3 loop: CASSRSGTGGGEQYF. The CDR3 DNA follows: TGTGCCAGCAGTCGATCCGGGACAGGGGGCGGCGAGCAGTACTTC.

The chain carries TRBV5-1 and TRBJ2-7; no clear D gene. Looked up from germline, CDR1 is SGHRS and CDR2 is YFSETQ. With 7 bases removed from V and 5 bases from J, the gap between germline ends came to 16 bases. This CDR3 is 13 amino acids long. In nucleotides, the CDR3 is TGCGCCAGCCGGCCTTCAGGCCCCAACGAGCAGTACTTC. It codes for CASRPSGPNEQYF.

The chain has TRBV14 and TRBJ1-1, with D unresolved. Germline V gene lookup returns CDR1 SGHDN and CDR2 FVKESK. CDR3 length equals 13 residues. Trimming took 1 base from V and 3 from J, leaving 6 bases between them. CDR3 nucleotide sequence: TGTGCCAGCAGCCAAGTAGGGTACACTGAAGCTTTCTTT. Translating gives CASSQVGYTEAFF.

The chain is built from TRBV2 and TRBJ1-2; D unclear. Germline V gene data show CDR1 as SNHLY and CDR2 as FYNNEI. The CDR3 spans 12 residues. Trimming cost V 2 bases and J 8 bases, with 9 bases left between them. The DNA for the CDR3 is TGTGCCAGCAGTGAAAAGCACGGCGGCTACACCTTC. This translates into CASSEKHGGYTF.

CDR3 DNA sequence: TGTGCCAGCAGACCGGGACAGGAAAACACCGGGGAGCTGTTTTTT. Its protein product is CASRPGQENTGELFF. This sequence joins TRBV6-5 and TRBJ2-2, with 8 bases matching TRBD1. Germline V gene data show CDR1 as MNHEY and CDR2 as SVGAGI. After removal of 6 bases from V and 2 bases from J, the junction contained 5 bases not matched to a gene. There are 15 residues in the CDR3.

The genes are TRBV5-1 and TRBJ1-4, with a weak D call TRBD1 (6 bases). Germline loops: CDR1 SGHRS, CDR2 YFSETQ. V gave up 0 bases and J gave up 5 bases, with 11 bases separating them. The length of the CDR3 is 15 residues. CDR3 protein: CASSLAPGTNEKLFF. CDR3 DNA: TGCGCCAGCAGCTTGGCCCCAGGGACAAATGAAAAACTGTTTTTT.

The chain has TRBV9 and TRBJ1-6; no firm D call. The CDR3 is 13 residues long. V was cut by 0 bases and J by 7 bases, with 5 bases left in between. Germline values: CDR1 SGDLS, CDR2 YYNGEE. CDR3 sequence reads: CASSVDANSPLHF. DNA of the CDR3: TGTGCCAGCAGCGTAGACGCCAATTCACCCCTCCACTTT.

The table lists this clone with a count of one. The rearrangement links TRBV5-1 to TRBJ2-5; TRBD2 might be the D (6 bases). The CDR3 is made up of 16 amino acids. CDR1 is SGHRS and CDR2 is YFSETQ in the germline V gene. Trimming pared 1 base from V and 1 base from J, leaving 14 bases between. The CDR3 nucleotides are TGCGCCAGCAGCTTGACGGGAGAGGGTGTCCAAGAGACCCAGTACTTC. This sequence encodes CASSLTGEGVQETQYF. Complete variable domain (other parts from reference TRBV5-1 and TRBJ2-5): KAGVTQTPRYLIKTRGQQVTLSCSPISGHRSVSWYQQTPGQGLQFLFEYFSETQRNKGNFPGRFSGRQFSNSRSEMNVSTLELGDSALYLCASSLTGEGVQETQYFGPGTRLLVL.